This T cell receptor beta chain is from a study of tumor and adjacent non-tumor tissue in lung cancer. A modified ARM-PCR protocol with three rounds of nested PCR amplified TCRbeta. TCRdb passed the multiplex PCR reads through MiXCR, listing each CDR3 protein once. The sample lists around 50,000 distinct CDR3 sequences; 60% to 65% were seen once. Study findings and constraints: Higher tumor TCR diversity was associated with shorter survival.

The template was RNA from unsorted bulk tissue. The normal lung tissue was taken more than 3 cm from the tumor edge. Donors were chemotherapy-naive, newly diagnosed lung cancer surgical patients in China, August–late 2014. CDR1 is MNHEY and CDR2 is SVGEGT in the germline V gene. The CDR3 totals 15 residues. On this clonotype: Antigen specificity is unknown. An end of the junction differs from the germline gene, which may be a read error.

The sample comprised distant non-tumor lung tissue. This sequence joins TRBV6-2 or TRBV6-3 and TRBJ2-1; D remains unclear. The receptor was derived from an older woman with non-small cell lung cancer. CDR3 protein: CVSTHRQGTYNEQFF. CDR3 nucleotide sequence: TGTGTCAGCACTCACCGACAAGGGACCTACAATGAGCAGTTCTTC.